This T cell receptor (beta chain) comes out of a study of CD8+ T cells in alopecia areata. For the study at large: Patients in the treated group were given tofacitinib by mouth, 5 to 10 mg twice a day. Treated patients received severity scores based on the percentage of scalp area affected. The study's findings and limits: As there was one nonresponder, how baseline CD8+ expansion relates to response remains uncertain.

This sample's treatment: oral pan-JAK inhibitor, 5-10 mg twice daily. Those with alopecia areata gave lesional scalp punch biopsies and peripheral blood. As for this clone: The target antigen is unknown.

V lost 2 bases and J lost 5, with 15 bases in between. The CDR3 has 14 amino acids. The V gene's germline CDR1 is GTSNPN and CDR2 SVGIG (reference sequence). After isolation, RNA underwent reverse transcription to generate cDNA as the sequencing template. Method: immunoSEQ multiplex PCR; TCRdb's copy keeps in-frame clones and lacks some. The sample yields about 110,000 clones, less than 75% seen once. The sequence came from a human donor with alopecia areata. V is TRBV30 and J is TRBJ1-1, with D maybe TRBD1 (6 bases). Specimen: CD8+ T cells sorted from blood, collected at week 24, from a patient treated with tofacitinib. CDR3 nucleotides: TGTGCCTGGAGTCTCGCACAGGGATTAACTGAAGCTTTCTTT. Protein: CAWSLAQGLTEAFF.